This record concerns one T cell receptor (beta chain) sequence. No cognate antigen has been identified for it. Per-base quality was not reported, and no clone a single base away is much larger than it. V trim: 5 bases; J trim: 6 bases; unmatched bases: 8. Taken from cysteine to phenylalanine, the CDR3 has 15 residues. Left in the record is the CDR3 DNA by itself, 45 bases read in frame from the first base. Per the germline V gene, SGHRS is the CDR1 and YFSETQ is the CDR2. For TCRbeta CDR3 sequencing, genomic DNA was extracted from sorted cells using the QIAGEN DNeasy Blood and Tissue Kit. High-throughput TCRbeta CDR3 sequencing, including PCR amplification with bias correction and internal controls, was performed commercially through immunoSEQ. As for the authors' bioinformatics: Unique productive TCRbeta sequences were defined by CDR3 nucleotide sequence where primers matched, otherwise by CDR3 amino acid sequence with Vbeta and Jbeta genes. As a correction for sorting error, sequences shared between sorted populations at a frequency ratio of 2:1 or less were discarded, and the remaining shared sequences were assigned to the higher population. A sequence was defined as donor-reactive if the sequence was expanded at least 5-fold in CFSE-low cells compared with unstimulated cells and had a frequency of at least 0.01% in CFSE-low cells. Repertoire divergence was quantified by Jensen-Shannon divergence using the top 100 TCRbeta sequences ranked by frequency. For any sample with multiple sequencing runs, sorting error was corrected in each run separately before the runs were pooled. TCRdb's version of the immuneACCESS table is confined to in-frame rearrangements and falls short of the full clone set. An unresolved V gene accounts for under half of the shortfall where checked; the remainder is of unknown origin. V and J calls and clone size are as listed in that table; D and trimming were resolved from the DNA. The sample table holds tens of thousands of clones, of which 75% to 95% were seen once. Approximately 0.3% of the sample belongs to the ten largest clones.

This entry belongs to a study of Tregs in tolerant kidney transplant recipients (dated by TCRdb to about 2019). Notes on the research overall: The transplants used related donors with nonmyeloablative bone marrow transplantation, and mixed chimerism in the human trials was transient. The study used TCRbeta sequencing to identify donor-specific regulatory T cells before combined kidney and bone marrow transplantation, then tracked those cells after transplant.

The study at large found these results: The study was constrained by small patient numbers, and validation of the findings is required in larger populations and under other immunosuppression protocols. PCR primers changed over time for some patients, so nucleotide-level comparison across those patients' samples was not possible. Donor-specific Treg expansion was found to exceed global Treg expansion in tolerant patients, suggesting antigen-driven rather than nonspecific expansion. Biological reproducibility was not examined directly, but technical replication error appeared to be minimal. Expanding Tregs with activated donor B cells appeared to identify the most biologically relevant and donor-specific TCRbeta repertoire.

The sample's time point label is to be understood as: blood sample drawn before combined kidney and bone marrow transplant. Thawed PBMCs were FACS-sorted into unstimulated Tregs (CD4+CD25+CD127-), CD4+ non-Tregs (CD4+CD25-), CD4 cells and CD8 cells. Prior to Treg sorting, thawed PBMCs were rested overnight at 37 degrees C with approximately 200 IU/ml IL-2. The patients were a few recipients of combined kidney and bone marrow transplants from the ITN036ST trial, and samples were available only from these trial subjects. Healthy control blood was processed by Ficoll density gradient to PBMCs and cryopreserved; patient PBMCs were collected before and after transplant.

The sequenced sample was Tregs from blood, obtained before the transplant. The clonotype originates from a human donor who received a combined kidney and bone marrow transplant. The chain was built from TRBV5-1 and TRBJ2-2, with 9 central nucleotides matching TRBD2. This receptor has the CDR3 CASRLASGIAGELFF. The nucleotides are TGCGCCAGCAGACTGGCTAGCGGGATTGCCGGGGAGCTGTTTTTT.